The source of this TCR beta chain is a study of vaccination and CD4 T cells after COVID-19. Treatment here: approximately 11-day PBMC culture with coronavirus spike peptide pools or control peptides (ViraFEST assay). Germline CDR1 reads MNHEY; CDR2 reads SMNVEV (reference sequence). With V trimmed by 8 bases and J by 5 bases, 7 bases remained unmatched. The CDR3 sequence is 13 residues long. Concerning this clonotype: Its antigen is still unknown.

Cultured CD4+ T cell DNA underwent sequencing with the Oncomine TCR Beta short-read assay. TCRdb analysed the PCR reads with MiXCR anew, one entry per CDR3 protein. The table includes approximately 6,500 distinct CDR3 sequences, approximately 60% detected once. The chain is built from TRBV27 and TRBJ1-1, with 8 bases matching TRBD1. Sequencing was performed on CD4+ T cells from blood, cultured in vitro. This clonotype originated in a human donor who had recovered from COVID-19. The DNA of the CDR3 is TGTGCCAGCGGACAGGGTGTGTGGACTGAAGCTTTCTTT. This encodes CASGQGVWTEAFF.